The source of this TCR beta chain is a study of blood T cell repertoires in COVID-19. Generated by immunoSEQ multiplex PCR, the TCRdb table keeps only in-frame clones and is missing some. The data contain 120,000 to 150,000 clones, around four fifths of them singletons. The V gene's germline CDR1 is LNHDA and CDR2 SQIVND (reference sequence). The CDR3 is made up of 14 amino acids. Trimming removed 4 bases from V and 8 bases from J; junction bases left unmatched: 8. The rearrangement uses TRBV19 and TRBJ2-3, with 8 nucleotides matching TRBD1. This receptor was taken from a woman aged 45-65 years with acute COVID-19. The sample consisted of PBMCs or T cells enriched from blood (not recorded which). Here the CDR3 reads CASSTQNRGITQYF. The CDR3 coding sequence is TGTGCCAGTAGTACTCAGAACAGGGGGATTACGCAGTATTTT.